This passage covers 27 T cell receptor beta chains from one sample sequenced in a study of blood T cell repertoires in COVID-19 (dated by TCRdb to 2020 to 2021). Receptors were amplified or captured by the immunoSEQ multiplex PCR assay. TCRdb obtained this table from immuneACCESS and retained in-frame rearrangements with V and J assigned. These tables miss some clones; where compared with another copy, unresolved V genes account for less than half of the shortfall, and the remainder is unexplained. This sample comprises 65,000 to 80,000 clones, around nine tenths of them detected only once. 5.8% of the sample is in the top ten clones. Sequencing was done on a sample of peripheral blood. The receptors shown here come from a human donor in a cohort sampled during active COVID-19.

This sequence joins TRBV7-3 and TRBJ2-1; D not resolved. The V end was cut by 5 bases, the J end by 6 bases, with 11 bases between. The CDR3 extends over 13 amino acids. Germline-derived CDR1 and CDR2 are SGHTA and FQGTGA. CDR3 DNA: TGTGCCAGCAGCCTCTCCTCGCGCAATGAGCAGTTCTTC. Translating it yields CASSLSSRNEQFF.

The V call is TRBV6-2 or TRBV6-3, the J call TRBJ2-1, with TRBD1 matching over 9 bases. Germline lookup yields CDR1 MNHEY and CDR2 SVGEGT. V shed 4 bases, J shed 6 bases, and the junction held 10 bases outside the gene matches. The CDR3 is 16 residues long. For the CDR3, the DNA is TGTGCCAGCAGTTTCGGCCGGGACAGGGTTATCAATGAGCAGTTCTTC. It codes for CASSFGRDRVINEQFF.

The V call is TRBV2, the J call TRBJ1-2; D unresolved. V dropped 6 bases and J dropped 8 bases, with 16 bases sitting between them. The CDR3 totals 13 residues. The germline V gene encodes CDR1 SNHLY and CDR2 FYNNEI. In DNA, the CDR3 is TGTGCCAGCAGCCTTCGACGGGAGGAGGGCTACACCTTC. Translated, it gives CASSLRREEGYTF.

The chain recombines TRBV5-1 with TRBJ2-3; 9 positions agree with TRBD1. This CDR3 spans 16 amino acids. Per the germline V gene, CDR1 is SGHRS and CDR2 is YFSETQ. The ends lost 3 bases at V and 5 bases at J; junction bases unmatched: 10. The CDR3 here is CASSWAGTGLKDTQYF. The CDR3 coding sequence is TGCGCCAGCAGCTGGGCCGGGACAGGGTTGAAAGATACGCAGTATTTT.

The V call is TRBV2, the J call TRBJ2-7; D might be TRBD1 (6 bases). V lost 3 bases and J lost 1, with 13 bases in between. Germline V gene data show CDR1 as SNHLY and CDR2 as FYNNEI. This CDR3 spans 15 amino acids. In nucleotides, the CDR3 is TGTGCCAGCAGTGACTTCAGGGGCACTTCCTACGAGCAGTACTTC. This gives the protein CASSDFRGTSYEQYF. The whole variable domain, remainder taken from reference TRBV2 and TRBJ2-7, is EPEVTQTPSHQVTQMGQEVILRCVPISNHLYFYWYRQILGQKVEFLVSFYNNEISEKSEIFDDQFSVERPDGSNFTLKIRSTKLEDSAMYFCASSDFRGTSYEQYFGPGTRLTVT.

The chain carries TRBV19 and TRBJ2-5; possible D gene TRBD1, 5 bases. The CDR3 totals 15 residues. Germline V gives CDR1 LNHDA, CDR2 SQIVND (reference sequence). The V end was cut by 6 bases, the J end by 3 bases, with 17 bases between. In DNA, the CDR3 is TGTGCCAGTAGCCCCCTAGGGGCAGCCGAAGAGACCCAGTACTTC. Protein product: CASSPLGAAEETQYF.

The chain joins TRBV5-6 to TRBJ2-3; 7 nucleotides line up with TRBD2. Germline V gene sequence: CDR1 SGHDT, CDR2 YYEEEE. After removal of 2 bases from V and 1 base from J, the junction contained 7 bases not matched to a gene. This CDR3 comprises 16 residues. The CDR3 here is CASSFGVLAGTDTQYF. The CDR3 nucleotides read TGTGCCAGCAGCTTTGGGGTCCTAGCGGGCACAGATACGCAGTATTTT.

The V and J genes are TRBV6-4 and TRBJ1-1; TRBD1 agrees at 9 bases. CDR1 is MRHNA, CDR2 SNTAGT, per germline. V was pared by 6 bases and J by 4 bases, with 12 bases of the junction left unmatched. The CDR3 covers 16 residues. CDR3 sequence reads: CASSDLPGQGVTEAFF. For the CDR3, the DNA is TGTGCCAGCAGCGACCTTCCGGGACAGGGCGTCACTGAAGCTTTCTTT.

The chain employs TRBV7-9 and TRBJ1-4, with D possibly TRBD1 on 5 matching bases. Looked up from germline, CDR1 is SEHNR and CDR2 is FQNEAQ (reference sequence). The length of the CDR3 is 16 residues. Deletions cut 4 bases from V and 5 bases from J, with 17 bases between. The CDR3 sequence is CASSSAYTGENEKLFF. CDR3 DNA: TGTGCCAGCAGCTCAGCTTATACGGGGGAAAATGAAAAACTGTTTTTT.

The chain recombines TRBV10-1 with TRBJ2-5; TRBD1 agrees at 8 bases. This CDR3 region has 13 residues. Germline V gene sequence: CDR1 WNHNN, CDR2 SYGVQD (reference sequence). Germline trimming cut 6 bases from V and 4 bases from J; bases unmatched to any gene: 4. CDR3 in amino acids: CASSRGLGETQYF. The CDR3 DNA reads TGCGCCAGCAGCAGGGGGCTCGGAGAGACCCAGTACTTC.

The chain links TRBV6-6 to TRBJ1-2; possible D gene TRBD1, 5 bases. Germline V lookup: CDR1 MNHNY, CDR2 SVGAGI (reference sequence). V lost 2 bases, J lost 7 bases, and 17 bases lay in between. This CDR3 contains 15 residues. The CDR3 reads CASSYATATSGGYTF. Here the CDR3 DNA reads TGTGCCAGCAGTTACGCGACAGCTACATCGGGTGGCTACACCTTC.

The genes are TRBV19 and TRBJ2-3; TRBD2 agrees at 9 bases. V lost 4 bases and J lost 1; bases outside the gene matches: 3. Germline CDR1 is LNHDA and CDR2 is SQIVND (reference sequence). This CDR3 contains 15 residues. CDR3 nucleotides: TGTGCCAGTAGTAGCGGGGGGGCCGGCACAGATACGCAGTATTTT. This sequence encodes CASSSGGAGTDTQYF.

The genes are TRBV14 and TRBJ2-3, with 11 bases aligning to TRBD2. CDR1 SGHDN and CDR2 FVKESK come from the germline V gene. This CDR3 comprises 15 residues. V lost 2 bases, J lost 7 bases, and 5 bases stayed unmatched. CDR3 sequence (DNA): TGTGCCAGCAGCCAATTAGCGGGGGGGTTAAATACGCAGTATTTT. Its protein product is CASSQLAGGLNTQYF.

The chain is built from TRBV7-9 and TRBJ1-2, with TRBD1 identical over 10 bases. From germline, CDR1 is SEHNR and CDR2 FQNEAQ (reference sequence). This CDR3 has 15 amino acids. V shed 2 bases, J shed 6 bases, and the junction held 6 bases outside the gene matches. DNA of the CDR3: TGTGCCAGCAGCTTATACCGGGACAGGGGTAATGGCTACACCTTC. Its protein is CASSLYRDRGNGYTF.

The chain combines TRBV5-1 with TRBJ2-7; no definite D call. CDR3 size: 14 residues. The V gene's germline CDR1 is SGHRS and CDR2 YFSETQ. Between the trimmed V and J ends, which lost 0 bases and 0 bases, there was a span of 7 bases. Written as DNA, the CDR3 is TGCGCCAGCAGCTTGGCTACAGACTCCTACGAGCAGTACTTC. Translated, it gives CASSLATDSYEQYF.

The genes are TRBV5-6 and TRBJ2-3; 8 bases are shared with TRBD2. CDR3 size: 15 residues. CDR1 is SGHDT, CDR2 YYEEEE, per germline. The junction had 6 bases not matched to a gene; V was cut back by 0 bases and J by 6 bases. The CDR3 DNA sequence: TGTGCCAGCAGCTTGGGAGGACTAGCTACCGATACGCAGTATTTT. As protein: CASSLGGLATDTQYF.

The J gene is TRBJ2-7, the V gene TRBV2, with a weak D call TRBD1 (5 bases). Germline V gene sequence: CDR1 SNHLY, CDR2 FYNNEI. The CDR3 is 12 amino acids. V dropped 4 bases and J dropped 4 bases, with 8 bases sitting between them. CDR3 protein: CASSGTRYEQYF. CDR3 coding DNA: TGTGCCAGCAGTGGGACAAGATACGAGCAGTACTTC.

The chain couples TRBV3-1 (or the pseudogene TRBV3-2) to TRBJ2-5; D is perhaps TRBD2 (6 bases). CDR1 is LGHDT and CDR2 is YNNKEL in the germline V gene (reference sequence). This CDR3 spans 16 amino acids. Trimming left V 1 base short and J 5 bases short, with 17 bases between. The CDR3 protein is CASSQGASVQPETQYF. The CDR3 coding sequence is TGTGCCAGCAGCCAAGGTGCTAGCGTCCAACCGGAGACCCAGTACTTC.

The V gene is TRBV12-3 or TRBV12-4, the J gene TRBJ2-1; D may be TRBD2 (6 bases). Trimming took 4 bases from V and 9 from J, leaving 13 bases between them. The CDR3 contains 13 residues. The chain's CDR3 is CASSYPNSGEQFF. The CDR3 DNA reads TGTGCCAGCAGTTATCCTAATAGCGGTGAGCAGTTCTTC.

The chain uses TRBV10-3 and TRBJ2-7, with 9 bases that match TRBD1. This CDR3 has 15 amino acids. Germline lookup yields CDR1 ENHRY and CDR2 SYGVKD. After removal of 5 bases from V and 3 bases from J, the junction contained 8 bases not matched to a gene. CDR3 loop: CAISPDRGSSYEQYF. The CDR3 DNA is TGTGCCATCAGTCCTGACAGGGGGTCAAGCTACGAGCAGTACTTC.

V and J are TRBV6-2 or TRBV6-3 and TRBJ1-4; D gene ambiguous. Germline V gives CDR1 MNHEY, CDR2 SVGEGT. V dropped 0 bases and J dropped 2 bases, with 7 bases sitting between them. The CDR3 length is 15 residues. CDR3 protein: CASSYSGGTNEKLFF. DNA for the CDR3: TGTGCCAGCAGTTACTCGGGAGGTACTAATGAAAAACTGTTTTTT.

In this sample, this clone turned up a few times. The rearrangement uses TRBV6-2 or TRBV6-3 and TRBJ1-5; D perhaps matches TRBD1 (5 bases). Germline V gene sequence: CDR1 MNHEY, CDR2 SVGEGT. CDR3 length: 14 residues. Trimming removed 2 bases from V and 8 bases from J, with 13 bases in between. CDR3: CASSYLGTFKPQHF. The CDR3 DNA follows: TGTGCCAGCAGTTACCTCGGGACTTTCAAGCCCCAGCATTTT.

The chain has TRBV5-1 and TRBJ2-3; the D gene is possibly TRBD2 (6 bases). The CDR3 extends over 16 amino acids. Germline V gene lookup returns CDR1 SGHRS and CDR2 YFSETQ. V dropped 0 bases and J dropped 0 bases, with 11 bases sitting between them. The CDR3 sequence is CASSLAWGTSTDTQYF. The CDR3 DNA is TGCGCCAGCAGCTTGGCATGGGGGACTAGCACAGATACGCAGTATTTT.

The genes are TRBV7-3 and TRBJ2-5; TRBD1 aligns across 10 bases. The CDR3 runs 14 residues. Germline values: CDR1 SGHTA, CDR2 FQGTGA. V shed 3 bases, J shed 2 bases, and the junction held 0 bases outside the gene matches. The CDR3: CASSLDRGQETQYF. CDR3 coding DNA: TGTGCCAGCAGCTTGGACAGGGGGCAAGAGACCCAGTACTTC.

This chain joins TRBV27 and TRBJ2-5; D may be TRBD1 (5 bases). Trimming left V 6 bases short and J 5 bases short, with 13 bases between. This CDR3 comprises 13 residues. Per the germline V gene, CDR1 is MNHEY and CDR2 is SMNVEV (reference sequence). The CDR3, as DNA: TGTGCCAGCAGACTCGGACATGCCGAGACCCAGTACTTC. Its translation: CASRLGHAETQYF.

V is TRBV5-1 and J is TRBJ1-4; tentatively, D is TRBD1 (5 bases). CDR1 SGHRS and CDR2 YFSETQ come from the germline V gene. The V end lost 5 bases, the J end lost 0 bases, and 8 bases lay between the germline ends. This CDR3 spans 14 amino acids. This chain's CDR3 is CASRSGPTNEKLFF. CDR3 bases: TGCGCCAGCAGGTCAGGGCCAACTAATGAAAAACTGTTTTTT.

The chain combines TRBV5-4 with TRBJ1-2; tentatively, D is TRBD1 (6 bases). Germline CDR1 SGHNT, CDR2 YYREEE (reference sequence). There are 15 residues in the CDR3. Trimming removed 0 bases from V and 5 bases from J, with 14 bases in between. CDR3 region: CASSLDRDRRYGYTF. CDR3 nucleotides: TGTGCCAGCAGCTTGGACAGGGACCGACGATATGGCTACACCTTC.